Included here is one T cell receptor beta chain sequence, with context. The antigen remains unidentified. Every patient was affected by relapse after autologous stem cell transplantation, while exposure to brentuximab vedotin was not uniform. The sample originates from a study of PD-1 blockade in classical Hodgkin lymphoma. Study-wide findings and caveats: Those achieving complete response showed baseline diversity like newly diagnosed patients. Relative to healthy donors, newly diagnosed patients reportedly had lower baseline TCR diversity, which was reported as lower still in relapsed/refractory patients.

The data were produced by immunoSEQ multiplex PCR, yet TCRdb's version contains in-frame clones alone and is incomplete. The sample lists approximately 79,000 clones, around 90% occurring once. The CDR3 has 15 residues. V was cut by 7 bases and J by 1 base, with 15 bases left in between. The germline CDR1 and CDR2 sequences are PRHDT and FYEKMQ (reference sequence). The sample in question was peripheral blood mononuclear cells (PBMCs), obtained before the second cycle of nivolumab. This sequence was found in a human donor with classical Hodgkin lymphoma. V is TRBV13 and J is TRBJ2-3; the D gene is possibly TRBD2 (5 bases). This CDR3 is CASTSIGLRTDTQYF. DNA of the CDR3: TGTGCCAGCACTTCCATAGGACTCCGCACAGATACGCAGTATTTT.